The 19 T cell receptor beta chains listed next were all sequenced from one sample in a study of blood T cells in healthy people across ages. Then a second PCR, running about 6 to 12 cycles, was carried out with a sample-barcoded 5' primer and a J-beta primer mix. Each CDR3 protein is one row after TCRdb ran MiXCR on the 5' RACE reads. The sample shows about 640,000 distinct CDR3 sequences, around 54% of them seen only once. Sequenced input: blood. The receptors derive from a man in his sixties in good health.

The gene calls are TRBV5-1 and TRBJ1-1; 7 bases fit TRBD1. The CDR3 extends over 14 amino acids. Germline values: CDR1 SGHRS, CDR2 YFSETQ. After removal of 4 bases from V and 2 bases from J, the junction contained 5 bases not matched to a gene. The CDR3 loop reads CASSIGTANTEAFF. The CDR3 DNA reads TGCGCCAGCAGCATCGGGACAGCTAACACTGAAGCTTTCTTT.

This sequence joins TRBV10-3 and TRBJ1-4; no clear D gene. Germline V gene data show CDR1 as ENHRY and CDR2 as SYGVKD. Trimming stripped 6 bases from V and 0 bases from J, with 11 bases between. The CDR3 totals 15 residues. The chain's CDR3 is CAISPKFATNEKLFF. In DNA form, the CDR3 reads TGTGCCATCAGCCCCAAATTTGCAACTAATGAAAAACTGTTTTTT.

The chain couples TRBV7-9 to TRBJ2-1, with D perhaps given as TRBD1 or TRBD2 (5 bases each). Looked up from germline, CDR1 is SEHNR and CDR2 is FQNEAQ (reference sequence). The CDR3 has 13 amino acids. The V and J ends lost 5 bases and 12 bases respectively, with 17 bases between them. This chain's CDR3 is CASSNGGPRGQFF. For the CDR3, the DNA is TGTGCCAGCAGCAATGGGGGTCCACGGGGGCAGTTCTTC.

V usage is TRBV7-9 and J usage is TRBJ2-1; 12 nucleotides agree with TRBD2. V was clipped by 1 base and J by 0 bases; unmatched bases: 1. The CDR3 sequence is 17 residues long. Germline assignment: CDR1 SEHNR and CDR2 FQNEAQ (reference sequence). The CDR3: CASSLVGLAGSYNEQFF. In nucleotides, the CDR3 is TGTGCCAGCAGCTTAGTGGGACTAGCGGGCTCCTACAATGAGCAGTTCTTC.

The gene calls are TRBV6-5 and TRBJ1-4; a weak D match, TRBD1 (5 bases). The germline CDR1 and CDR2 sequences are MNHEY and SVGAGI. The CDR3 consists of 12 residues. Trimming took 6 bases from V and 8 from J, leaving 10 bases between them. The CDR3 reads CASRRGAEKLFF. The CDR3 DNA reads TGTGCCAGCAGGAGGGGCGCGGAAAAACTGTTTTTT.

This clonotype was picked up a small number of times. The CDR3 bases are TGTGCCAGCAGTTTAGAGGGGTACTATGGCTACACCTTC. It yields the protein CASSLEGYYGYTF. This chain uses TRBV28 with TRBJ1-2, with D tentatively TRBD1 (5 bases). The CDR3 runs 13 residues. Looked up from germline, CDR1 is MDHEN and CDR2 is SYDVKM. V was pared by 2 bases and J by 3 bases, with 7 bases between.

A few counts support this clonotype. The gene calls are TRBV29-1 and TRBJ2-1; no clear D. The CDR3 length is 14 residues. The V gene's germline CDR1 is SQVTM and CDR2 ANQGSEA. Between the trimmed V and J ends, which lost 8 bases and 1 base, there was a span of 15 bases. The CDR3 DNA reads TGCAGCTCCTCTGAATTAGGGTCCTACAATGAGCAGTTCTTC. This codes for CSSSELGSYNEQFF.

This chain joins TRBV6-5 and TRBJ2-2, with D perhaps TRBD2 (6 bases). The CDR3 spans 13 residues. Trimming stripped 5 bases from V and 5 bases from J, with 9 bases between. Germline loops: CDR1 MNHEY, CDR2 SVGAGI. The CDR3 here is CASSGTRTGELFF. As DNA, the CDR3 is TGTGCCAGCAGTGGGACTCGGACCGGGGAGCTGTTTTTT.

The J gene is TRBJ2-7, the V gene TRBV19, with 10 nucleotides matching TRBD2. The J call may be incorrect, as the DNA end agrees better with TRBJ2-5. Germline values: CDR1 LNHDA, CDR2 SQIVND (reference sequence). This CDR3 has 14 amino acids. The CDR3 nucleotides are TGTGCCAGTAGTATTAGCGGGGGGTTGGAGACCCAGTACTTC. This translates into CASSISGGLETQYF.

The V and J genes are TRBV9 and TRBJ2-1, with D unresolved. The V end lost 1 base, the J end lost 7 bases, and 9 bases lay between the germline ends. Germline V gene sequence: CDR1 SGDLS, CDR2 YYNGEE. This CDR3 is 13 amino acids long. CDR3 DNA: TGTGCCAGCAGCGTAAGTGTCCAAAATGAGCAGTTCTTC. This gives the protein CASSVSVQNEQFF.

This clonotype was seen a single time. The chain combines TRBV20-1 with TRBJ2-3; D uncertain. V lost 2 bases and J 2 bases, leaving 8 bases between the germline ends. CDR1 DFQATT and CDR2 SNEGSKA come from the germline V gene (reference sequence). The CDR3 has 13 residues. CDR3 in amino acids: CSARPVATDTQYF. Written as DNA, the CDR3 is TGCAGTGCTAGACCCGTGGCCACAGATACGCAGTATTTT.

A note on this clonotype: A clone one base away is much larger, so this may be a read error. J is TRBJ1-3 and V is TRBV7-2; 8 nucleotides agree with TRBD1. The CDR3 is made up of 16 amino acids. CDR1 SGHTA and CDR2 FQGNSA come from the germline V gene. CDR3 bases: TGTGCCAGCAGCTTAGGTGGGACAGGCTTGGGAAGCACCATATATTTT. Residues: CASSLGGTGLGSTIYF.

This clonotype has at least ten counts. V gene TRBV6-7 combines with J gene TRBJ2-7; 7 bases map to TRBD1. TRBV6-7 is known as an ORF, though its function is uncertain. CDR3 length: 18 residues. The ends lost 1 base at V and 4 bases at J; junction bases unmatched: 16. The CDR3 nucleotides read TGTGCCAGCAGTTACTTGCCTAAAGAGACAGGGACCCCTTACGAGCAGTACTTC. This gives the protein CASSYLPKETGTPYEQYF.

In its sample, this clonotype was seen once. The V call is TRBV19, the J call TRBJ1-5; TRBD1 aligns across 10 bases. This CDR3 spans 17 amino acids. Germline assignment: CDR1 LNHDA and CDR2 SQIVND (reference sequence). Trimming removed 9 bases from V and 3 bases from J; junction bases left unmatched: 14. For the CDR3, the DNA is TGTGCCAGCCGGGGACAGGGGACAGGATTAAACAATCAGCCCCAGCATTTT. Its protein is CASRGQGTGLNNQPQHF.

This clonotype has just a few counts. The V gene is TRBV27, the J gene TRBJ2-4, with TRBD2 matching over 10 bases. The CDR3 runs 17 residues. V lost 6 bases, J lost 6 bases, and 14 bases stayed unmatched. Germline loops: CDR1 MNHEY, CDR2 SMNVEV (reference sequence). The DNA for the CDR3 is TGTGCCAGCAGAACACAAGGAGCGGGGGGGCCCGGAAACATTCAGTACTTC. Translation: CASRTQGAGGPGNIQYF.

The chain couples TRBV5-1 to TRBJ2-7; D is uncertain. Germline values: CDR1 SGHRS, CDR2 YFSETQ. V lost 7 bases and J lost 0, with 11 bases in between. The CDR3 consists of 13 residues. CDR3 residues: CASVAVNSYEQYF. The CDR3 DNA reads as TGCGCCAGCGTGGCGGTTAACTCCTACGAGCAGTACTTC. The whole variable domain, filled in from reference TRBV5-1 and TRBJ2-7, reads KAGVTQTPRYLIKTRGQQVTLSCSPISGHRSVSWYQQTPGQGLQFLFEYFSETQRNKGNFPGRFSGRQFSNSRSEMNVSTLELGDSALYLCASVAVNSYEQYFGPGTRLTVT.

This clonotype was detected only a few times. The chain's CDR3 is CASSLWLLADEQFF. In DNA form, the CDR3 reads TGTGCCAGCAGCTTATGGCTACTAGCGGATGAGCAGTTCTTC. V gene TRBV11-2 combines with J gene TRBJ2-1; 8 bases line up with TRBD2. V lost 2 bases to trimming and J lost 8 bases; unmatched junction nucleotides: 5. The CDR3 runs to 14 residues. The germline V gene encodes CDR1 SGHAT and CDR2 FQNNGV.

This chain uses TRBV29-1 with TRBJ1-4, with unresolved D. The germline V gene has CDR1 SQVTM and CDR2 ANQGSEA. The ends were cut back, 4 bases at V and 0 bases at J, with 9 bases in the middle. This CDR3 is built from 14 residues. The CDR3 here is CSVGRISTNEKLFF. CDR3 coding DNA: TGCAGCGTTGGGAGGATATCAACTAATGAAAAACTGTTTTTT. Complete variable domain (other parts from reference TRBV29-1 and TRBJ1-4): SAVISQKPSRDICQRGTSLTIQCQVDSQVTMMFWYRQQPGQSLTLIATANQGSEATYESGFVIDKFPISRPNLTFSTLTVSNMSPEDSSIYLCSVGRISTNEKLFFGSGTQLSVL.

This clonotype was seen a handful of times. This sequence joins TRBV12-3 or TRBV12-4 and TRBJ2-1; no clear D gene. V lost 3 bases and J lost 7, with 4 bases in between. CDR3 size: 11 residues. The CDR3 reads CASSFVNEQFF. CDR3 DNA sequence: TGTGCCAGCAGTTTTGTTAATGAGCAGTTCTTC.